This T cell receptor beta chain was obtained from a study of OX40 agonist ivuxolimab in advanced cancers. Study-level information: In this trial design, patients received ivuxolimab intravenously at 0.01 to 10 mg/kg every 2 weeks. In three patients, partial responses were observed, one with hepatocellular carcinoma and two with cutaneous melanoma.

The table came from immunoSEQ multiplex PCR; TCRdb's copy has only in-frame clones and leaves some out. The data contain about 68,000 clones, 91% of them singletons. This clone appeared a single time. The V gene end was trimmed by 0 bases and the J gene end by 1 base; junction bases not matched to a gene: 1. The CDR3 consists of 15 residues. Germline CDR1 is SGHRS and CDR2 is YFSETQ. The TCR originated in an adult with an advanced solid tumor such as melanoma, head and neck, liver or kidney cancer. The sequencing used CD4+ or CD8+ T cells sorted from blood, collected in a trial of the OX40 agonist ivuxolimab. This chain uses TRBV5-1 with TRBJ1-5, with 7 bases identical to TRBD1. For the CDR3, the DNA is TGCGCCAGCAGCTTGGAGGGACAGAGCAATCAGCCCCAGCATTTT. Translating gives CASSLEGQSNQPQHF.